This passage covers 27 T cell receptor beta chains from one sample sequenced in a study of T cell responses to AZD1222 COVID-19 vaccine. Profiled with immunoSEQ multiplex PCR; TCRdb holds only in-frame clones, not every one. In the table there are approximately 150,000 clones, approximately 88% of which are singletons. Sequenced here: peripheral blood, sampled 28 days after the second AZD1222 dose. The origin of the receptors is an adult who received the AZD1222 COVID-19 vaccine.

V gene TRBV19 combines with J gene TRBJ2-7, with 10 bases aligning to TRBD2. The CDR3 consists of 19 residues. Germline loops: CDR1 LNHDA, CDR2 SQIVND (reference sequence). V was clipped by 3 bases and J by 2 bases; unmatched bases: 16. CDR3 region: CASSIKASGGRNHPYEQYF. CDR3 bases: TGTGCCAGTAGTATTAAGGCTAGCGGGGGCCGAAACCACCCCTACGAGCAGTACTTC.

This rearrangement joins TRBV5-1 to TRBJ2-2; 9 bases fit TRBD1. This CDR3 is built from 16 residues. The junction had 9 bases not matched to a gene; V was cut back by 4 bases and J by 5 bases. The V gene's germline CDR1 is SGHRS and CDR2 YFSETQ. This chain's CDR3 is CASSPGTGLDTGELFF. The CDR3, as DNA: TGCGCCAGCAGCCCCGGGACAGGGCTAGATACCGGGGAGCTGTTTTTT.

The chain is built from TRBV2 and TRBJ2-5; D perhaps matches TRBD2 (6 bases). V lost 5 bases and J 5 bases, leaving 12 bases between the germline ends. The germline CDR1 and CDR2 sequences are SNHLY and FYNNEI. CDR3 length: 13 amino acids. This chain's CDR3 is CASSTGLSETQYF. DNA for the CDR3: TGTGCCAGCAGTACAGGACTAAGTGAGACCCAGTACTTC.

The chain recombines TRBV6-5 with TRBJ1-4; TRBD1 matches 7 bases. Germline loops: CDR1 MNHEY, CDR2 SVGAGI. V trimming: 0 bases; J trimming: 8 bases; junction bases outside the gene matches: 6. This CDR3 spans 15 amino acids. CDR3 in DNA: TGTGCCAGCAGTTACTCGAACAGGGGCCGAGAAAAACTGTTTTTT. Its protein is CASSYSNRGREKLFF.

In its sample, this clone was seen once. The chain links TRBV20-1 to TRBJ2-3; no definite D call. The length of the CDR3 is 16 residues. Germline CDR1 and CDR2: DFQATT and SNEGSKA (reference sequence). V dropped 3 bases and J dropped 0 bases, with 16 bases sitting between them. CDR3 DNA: TGCAGTGCTAGTAACCCCGCCCAGACCAGCACAGATACGCAGTATTTT. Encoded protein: CSASNPAQTSTDTQYF.

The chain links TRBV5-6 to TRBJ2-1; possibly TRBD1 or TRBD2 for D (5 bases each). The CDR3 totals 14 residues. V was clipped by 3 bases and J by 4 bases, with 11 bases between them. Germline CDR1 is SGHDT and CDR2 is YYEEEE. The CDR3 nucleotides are TGTGCCAGCAGCTCAGAGGGACGGTACAATGAGCAGTTCTTC. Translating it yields CASSSEGRYNEQFF.

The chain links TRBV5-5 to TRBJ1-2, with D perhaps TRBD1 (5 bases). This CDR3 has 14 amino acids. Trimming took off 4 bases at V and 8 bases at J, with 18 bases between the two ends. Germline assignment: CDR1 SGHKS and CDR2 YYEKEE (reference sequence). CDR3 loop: CASSLGTASYGYTF. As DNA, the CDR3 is TGTGCCAGCAGCCTGGGGACGGCGTCTTACGGCTACACCTTC.

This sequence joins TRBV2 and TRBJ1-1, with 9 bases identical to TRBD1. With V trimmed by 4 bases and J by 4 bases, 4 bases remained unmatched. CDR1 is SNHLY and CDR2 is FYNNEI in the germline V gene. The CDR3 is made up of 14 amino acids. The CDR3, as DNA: TGTGCCAGCAGTGTGAGGACAGGGGTCACTGAAGCTTTCTTT. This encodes CASSVRTGVTEAFF.

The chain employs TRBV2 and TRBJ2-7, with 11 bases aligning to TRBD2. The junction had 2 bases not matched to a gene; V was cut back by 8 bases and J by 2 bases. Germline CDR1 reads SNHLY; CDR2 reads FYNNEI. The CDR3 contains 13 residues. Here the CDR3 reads CASLAGGPYEQYF. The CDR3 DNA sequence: TGTGCCAGCCTAGCGGGGGGACCCTACGAGCAGTACTTC.

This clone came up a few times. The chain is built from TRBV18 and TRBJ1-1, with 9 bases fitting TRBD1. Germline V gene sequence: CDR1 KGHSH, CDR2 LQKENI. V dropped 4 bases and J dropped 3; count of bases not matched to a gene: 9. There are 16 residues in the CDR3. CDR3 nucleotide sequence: TGTGCCAGCTCACTACAGGGGGCAGGTCAGTACACTGAAGCTTTCTTT. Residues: CASSLQGAGQYTEAFF.

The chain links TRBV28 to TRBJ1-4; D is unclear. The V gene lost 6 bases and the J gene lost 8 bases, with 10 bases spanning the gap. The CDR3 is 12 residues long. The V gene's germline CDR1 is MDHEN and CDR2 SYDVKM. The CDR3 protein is CASRANKEKLFF. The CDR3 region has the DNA TGTGCCAGCAGAGCGAACAAGGAAAAACTGTTTTTT.

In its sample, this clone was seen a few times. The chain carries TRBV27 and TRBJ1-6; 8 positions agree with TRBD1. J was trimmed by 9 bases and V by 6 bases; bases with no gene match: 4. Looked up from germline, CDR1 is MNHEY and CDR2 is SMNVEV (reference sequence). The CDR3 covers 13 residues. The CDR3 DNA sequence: TGTGCCAGCAGCAGGGGGCAGGTTTCACCCCTCCACTTT. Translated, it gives CASSRGQVSPLHF.

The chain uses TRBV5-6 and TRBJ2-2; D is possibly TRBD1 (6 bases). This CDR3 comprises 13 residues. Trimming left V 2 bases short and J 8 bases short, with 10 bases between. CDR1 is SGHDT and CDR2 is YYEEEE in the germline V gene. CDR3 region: CASSLTGLGELFF. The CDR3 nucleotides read TGTGCCAGCAGCTTAACAGGGCTTGGGGAGCTGTTTTTT.

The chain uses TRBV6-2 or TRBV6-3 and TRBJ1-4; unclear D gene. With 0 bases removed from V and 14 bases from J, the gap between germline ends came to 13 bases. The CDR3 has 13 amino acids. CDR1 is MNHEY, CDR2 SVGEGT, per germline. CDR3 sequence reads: CASSYSSRESLFF. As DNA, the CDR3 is TGTGCCAGCAGTTACTCGAGTCGGGAGTCGCTGTTTTTT.

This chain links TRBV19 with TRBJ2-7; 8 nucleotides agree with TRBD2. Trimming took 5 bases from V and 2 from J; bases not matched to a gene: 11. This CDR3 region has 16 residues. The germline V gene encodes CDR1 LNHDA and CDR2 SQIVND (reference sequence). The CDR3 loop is CASSLGGGLRTYEQYF. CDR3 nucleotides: TGTGCCAGTAGTCTCGGGGGGGGGTTAAGGACCTACGAGCAGTACTTC.

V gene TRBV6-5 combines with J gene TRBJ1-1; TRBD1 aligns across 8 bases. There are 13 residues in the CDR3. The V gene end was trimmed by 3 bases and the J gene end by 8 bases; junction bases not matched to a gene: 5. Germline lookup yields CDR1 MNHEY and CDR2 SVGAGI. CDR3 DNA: TGTGCCAGCAGTTATGCACAGGGGGGAGAAGCTTTCTTT. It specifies CASSYAQGGEAFF.

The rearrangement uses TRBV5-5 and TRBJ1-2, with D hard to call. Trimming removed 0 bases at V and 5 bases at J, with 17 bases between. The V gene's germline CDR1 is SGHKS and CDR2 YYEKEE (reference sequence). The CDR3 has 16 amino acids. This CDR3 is CASSLAYKGPGYGYTF. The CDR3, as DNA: TGTGCCAGCAGCTTGGCCTATAAGGGCCCTGGGTATGGCTACACCTTC.

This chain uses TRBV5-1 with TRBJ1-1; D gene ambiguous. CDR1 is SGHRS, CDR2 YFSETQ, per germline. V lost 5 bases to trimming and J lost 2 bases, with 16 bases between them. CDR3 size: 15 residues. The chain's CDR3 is CASRTRVQVNTEAFF. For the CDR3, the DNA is TGCGCCAGCAGAACTAGAGTCCAGGTTAACACTGAAGCTTTCTTT. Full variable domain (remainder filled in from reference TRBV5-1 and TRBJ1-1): KAGVTQTPRYLIKTRGQQVTLSCSPISGHRSVSWYQQTPGQGLQFLFEYFSETQRNKGNFPGRFSGRQFSNSRSEMNVSTLELGDSALYLCASRTRVQVNTEAFFGQGTRLTVV.

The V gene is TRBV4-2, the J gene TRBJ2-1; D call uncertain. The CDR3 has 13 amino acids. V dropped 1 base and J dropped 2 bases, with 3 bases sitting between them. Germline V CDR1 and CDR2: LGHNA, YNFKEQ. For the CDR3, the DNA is TGTGCCAGCAGCCAAGGGACCTACAATGAGCAGTTCTTC. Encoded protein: CASSQGTYNEQFF.

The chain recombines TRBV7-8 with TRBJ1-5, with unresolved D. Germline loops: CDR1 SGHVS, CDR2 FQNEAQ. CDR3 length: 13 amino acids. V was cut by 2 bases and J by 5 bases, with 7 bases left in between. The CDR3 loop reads CASSLSAYQPQHF. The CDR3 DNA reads TGTGCCAGCAGCTTATCCGCTTATCAGCCCCAGCATTTT.

Written as DNA, the CDR3 is TGTGCCAGCAGCTTGGTACCGGGCACTGAAGCTTTCTTT. Its protein product is CASSLVPGTEAFF. The chain joins TRBV5-6 to TRBJ1-1, with D unresolved. CDR3 length: 13 residues. The germline V gene has CDR1 SGHDT and CDR2 YYEEEE. The V gene lost 0 bases and the J gene lost 4 bases, with 7 bases spanning the gap.

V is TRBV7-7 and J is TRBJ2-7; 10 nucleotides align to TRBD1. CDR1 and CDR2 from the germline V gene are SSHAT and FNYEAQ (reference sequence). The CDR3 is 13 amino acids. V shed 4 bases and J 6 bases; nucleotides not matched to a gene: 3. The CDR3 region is CASSSDRGSEQYF. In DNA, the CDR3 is TGTGCCAGCAGCTCGGACAGGGGGTCCGAGCAGTACTTC. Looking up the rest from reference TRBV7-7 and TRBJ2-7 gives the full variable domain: GAGVSQSPRYKVTKRGQDVTLRCDPISSHATLYWYQQALGQGPEFLTYFNYEAQPDKSGLPSDRFSAERPEGSISTLTIQRTEQRDSAMYRCASSSDRGSEQYFGPGTRLTVT.

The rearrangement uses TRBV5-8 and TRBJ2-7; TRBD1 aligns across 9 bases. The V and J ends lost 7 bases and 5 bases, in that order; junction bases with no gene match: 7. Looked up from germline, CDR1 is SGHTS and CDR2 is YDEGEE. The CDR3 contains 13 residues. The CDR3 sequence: CASRDRVWNEQYF. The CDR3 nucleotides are TGTGCCAGCCGGGACAGGGTGTGGAACGAGCAGTACTTC.

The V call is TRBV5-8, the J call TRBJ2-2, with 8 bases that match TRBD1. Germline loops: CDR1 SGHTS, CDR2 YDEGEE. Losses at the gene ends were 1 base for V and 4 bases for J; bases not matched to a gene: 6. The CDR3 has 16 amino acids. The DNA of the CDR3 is TGTGCCAGCAGCTTGATCGGGACAGGAGGCACCGGGGAGCTGTTTTTT. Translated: CASSLIGTGGTGELFF. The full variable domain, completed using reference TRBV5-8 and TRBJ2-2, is EAGVTQSPTHLIKTRGQQATLRCSPISGHTSVYWYQQALGLGLQFLLWYDEGEERNRGNFPPRFSGRQFPNYSSELNVNALELEDSALYLCASSLIGTGGTGELFFGEGSRLTVL.

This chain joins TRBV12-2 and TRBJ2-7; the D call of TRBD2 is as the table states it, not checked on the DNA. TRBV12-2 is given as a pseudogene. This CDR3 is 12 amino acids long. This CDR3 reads CASRLLSHEQYF. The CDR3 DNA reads TGTGCAAGTCGCTTACTAAGTCACGAGCAGTACTTC.

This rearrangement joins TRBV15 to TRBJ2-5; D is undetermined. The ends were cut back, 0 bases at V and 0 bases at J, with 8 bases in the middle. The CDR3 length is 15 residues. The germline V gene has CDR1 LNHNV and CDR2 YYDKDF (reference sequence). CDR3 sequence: CATSRDARDQETQYF. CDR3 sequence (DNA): TGTGCCACCAGCAGAGATGCAAGGGACCAAGAGACCCAGTACTTC.

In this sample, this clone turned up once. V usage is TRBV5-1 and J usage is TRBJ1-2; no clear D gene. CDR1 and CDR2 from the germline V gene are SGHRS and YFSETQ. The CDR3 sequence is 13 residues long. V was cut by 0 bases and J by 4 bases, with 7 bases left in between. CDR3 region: CASSLEASYGYTF. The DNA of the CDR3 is TGCGCCAGCAGCTTGGAGGCCTCCTATGGCTACACCTTC.